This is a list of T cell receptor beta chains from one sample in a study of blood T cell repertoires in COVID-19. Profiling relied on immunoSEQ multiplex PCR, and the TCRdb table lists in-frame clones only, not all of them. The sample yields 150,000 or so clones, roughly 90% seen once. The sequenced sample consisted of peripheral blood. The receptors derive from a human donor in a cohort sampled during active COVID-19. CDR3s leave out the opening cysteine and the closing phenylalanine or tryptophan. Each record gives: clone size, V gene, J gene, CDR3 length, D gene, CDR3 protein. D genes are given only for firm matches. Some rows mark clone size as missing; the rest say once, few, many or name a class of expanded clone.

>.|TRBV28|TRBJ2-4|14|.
ASSLATQGAKNIQY
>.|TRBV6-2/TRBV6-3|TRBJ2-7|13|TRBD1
ASSLWGTGGYEQY
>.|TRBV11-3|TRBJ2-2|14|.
ASSSAAALGTGELF
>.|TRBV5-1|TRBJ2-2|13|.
ASSRGAANTGELF
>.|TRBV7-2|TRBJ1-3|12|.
ASSLGGTSNTIY
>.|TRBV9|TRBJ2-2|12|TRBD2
ASGGLADTGELF
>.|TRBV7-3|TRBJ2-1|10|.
ASSLNNNEQF
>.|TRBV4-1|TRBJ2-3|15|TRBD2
ASSQESSGGAQDTQY
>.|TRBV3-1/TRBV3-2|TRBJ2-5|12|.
ASSHFNGEETQY
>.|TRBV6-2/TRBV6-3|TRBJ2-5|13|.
ASSYNSPKQETQY
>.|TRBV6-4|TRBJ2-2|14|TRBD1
ASSPQGRANTGELF
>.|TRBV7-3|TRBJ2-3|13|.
ASSRNQGATDTQY
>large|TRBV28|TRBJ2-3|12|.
ASSLDSLTDTQY
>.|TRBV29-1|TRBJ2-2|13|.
SARLDLTNTGELF
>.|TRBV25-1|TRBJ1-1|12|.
ASSEQGRDTEAF
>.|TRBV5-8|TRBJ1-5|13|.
ASSLEQSSNQPQH
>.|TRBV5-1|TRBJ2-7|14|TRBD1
ASMGETGQGSSEQY
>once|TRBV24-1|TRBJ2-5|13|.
ATSETDTGSETQY
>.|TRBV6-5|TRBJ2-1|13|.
ASRAGMSSYNEQF
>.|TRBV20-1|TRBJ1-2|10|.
SASDRYSGYT
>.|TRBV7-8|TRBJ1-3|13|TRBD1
ASSPRDRGGNTIY
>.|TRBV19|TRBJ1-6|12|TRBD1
ASSIAGGRSPLH
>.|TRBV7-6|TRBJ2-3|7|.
ASGPPQY
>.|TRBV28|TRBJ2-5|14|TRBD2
ASSLLLAGAGETQY